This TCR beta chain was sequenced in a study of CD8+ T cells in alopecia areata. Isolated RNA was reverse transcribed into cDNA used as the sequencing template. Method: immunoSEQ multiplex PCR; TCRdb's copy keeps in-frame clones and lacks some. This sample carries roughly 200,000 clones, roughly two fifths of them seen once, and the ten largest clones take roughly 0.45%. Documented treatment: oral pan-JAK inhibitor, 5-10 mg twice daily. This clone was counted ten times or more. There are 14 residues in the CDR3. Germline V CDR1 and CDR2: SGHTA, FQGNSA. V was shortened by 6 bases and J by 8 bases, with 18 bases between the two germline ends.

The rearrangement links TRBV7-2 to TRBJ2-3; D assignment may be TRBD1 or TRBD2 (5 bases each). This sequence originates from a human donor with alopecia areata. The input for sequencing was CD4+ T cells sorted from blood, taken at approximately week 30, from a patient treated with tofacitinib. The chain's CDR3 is CASRAGTTLGTQYF. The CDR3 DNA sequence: TGTGCCAGCAGGGCCGGGACCACCCTGGGTACGCAGTATTTT.